The entry that follows covers one TCR beta chain sequence. The data derive from a study of blood T cell repertoires in COVID-19. Libraries were prepared by immunoSEQ multiplex PCR; TCRdb keeps only in-frame clonotypes and omits some of them. Here the sample spans about 220,000 clones, roughly 88% being singletons. CDR1 and CDR2 from the germline V gene are GTSNPN and SVGIG (reference sequence). J lost 8 bases, V lost 5 bases, and 4 bases had no gene match. This CDR3 has 11 residues. The chain recombines TRBV30 with TRBJ1-2; TRBD1 matches at 8 bases. The sequence derives from a woman aged 45-65 years with acute COVID-19. The sequencing input was PBMCs or T cells enriched from blood (not recorded which). The CDR3 nucleotides are TGTGCCTGGTACAGGGGGTTCGGCTACACCTTC. Amino acid sequence: CAWYRGFGYTF.